The subject of this entry is one T cell receptor (beta chain). This entry belongs to a study of metastatic and nonmetastatic thyroid tumors. There were no patients who had received any treatment before thyroid surgery. This CDR3 comprises 14 residues. CDR1 is GTSNPN, CDR2 SVGIG, per germline (reference sequence). The V gene lost 0 bases and the J gene lost 5 bases, with 13 bases spanning the gap. TCRdb re-called the PCR reads via MiXCR. The sample gives several thousand clones, roughly two fifths of which show up once; less than 25% is in the top ten. The source is a female donor with papillary thyroid cancer or a benign thyroid nodule (not recorded which). Some clones in this sample may be carry-over from other donors' samples. The source material was tumor tissue. The chain joins TRBV30 to TRBJ1-2; D ambiguous. Here the CDR3 reads CAWSVDRISYGYTF. The CDR3 DNA reads TGTGCCTGGAGTGTGGATCGCATTTCTTATGGCTACACCTTC.